This T cell receptor (beta chain) was identified in a study of response to subunit inactivated influenza vaccine. V was trimmed by 0 bases and J by 6 bases, leaving 9 bases between them. The CDR3 consists of 13 residues. Germline V gives CDR1 GTSNPN, CDR2 SVGIG (reference sequence). Using its own MiXCR run on the RT-PCR reads, TCRdb lists one record per CDR3 protein. Of around 250,000 distinct CDR3 sequences in the sample, over 9% were seen once. Study outcomes and limitations: A suggestion made by the authors is that each seasonal influenza vaccination recruits few new T cells.

This clonotype showed up just a few times. The antigen is not known. This receptor was obtained from a man aged 45-60 years who received an inactivated influenza vaccine. This specimen consisted of non-naive T cells sorted from PBMCs, obtained less than 15 days before vaccination. V usage is TRBV30 and J usage is TRBJ2-4, with D maybe TRBD1 (5 bases). The DNA of the CDR3 is TGTGCCTGGAGTGTGGTCGACAGAAACATTCAGTACTTC. The encoded protein is CAWSVVDRNIQYF.